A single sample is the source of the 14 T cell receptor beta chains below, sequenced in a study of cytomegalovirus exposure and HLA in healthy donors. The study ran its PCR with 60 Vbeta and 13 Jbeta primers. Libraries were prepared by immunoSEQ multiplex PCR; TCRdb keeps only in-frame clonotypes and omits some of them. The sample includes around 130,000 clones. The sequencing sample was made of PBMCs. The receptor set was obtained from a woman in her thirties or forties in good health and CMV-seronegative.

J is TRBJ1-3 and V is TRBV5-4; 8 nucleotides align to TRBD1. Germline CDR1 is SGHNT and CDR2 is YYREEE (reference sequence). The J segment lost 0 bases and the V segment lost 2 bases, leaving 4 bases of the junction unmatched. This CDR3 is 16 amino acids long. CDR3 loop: CASSLRDRSSGNTIYF. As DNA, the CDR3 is TGTGCCAGCAGCTTACGGGACAGGAGCTCTGGAAACACCATATATTTT.

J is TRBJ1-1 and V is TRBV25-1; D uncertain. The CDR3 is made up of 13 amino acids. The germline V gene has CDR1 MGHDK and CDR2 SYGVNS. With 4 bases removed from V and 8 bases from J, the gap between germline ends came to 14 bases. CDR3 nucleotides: TGTGCCAGCAGTGGAATCATAGGGAGGGAAGCTTTCTTT. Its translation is CASSGIIGREAFF.

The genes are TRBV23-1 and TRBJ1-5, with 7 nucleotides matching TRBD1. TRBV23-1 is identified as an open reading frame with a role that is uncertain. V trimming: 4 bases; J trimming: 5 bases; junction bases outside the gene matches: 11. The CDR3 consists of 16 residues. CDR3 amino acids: CASSLLRGQGDQPQHF. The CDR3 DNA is TGCGCCAGCAGTCTCCTGAGGGGGCAGGGGGATCAGCCCCAGCATTTT.

For the CDR3, the DNA is TGCGCCAGCAGCCGTCAACAGGGCGCCGGGGAGCTGTTTTTT. This translates into CASSRQQGAGELFF. The chain employs TRBV4-3 and TRBJ2-2, with D tentatively TRBD1 (6 bases). V was pared by 4 bases and J by 6 bases, with 12 bases between. Germline CDR1 and CDR2: LGHNA and YSLEER. This CDR3 spans 14 amino acids.

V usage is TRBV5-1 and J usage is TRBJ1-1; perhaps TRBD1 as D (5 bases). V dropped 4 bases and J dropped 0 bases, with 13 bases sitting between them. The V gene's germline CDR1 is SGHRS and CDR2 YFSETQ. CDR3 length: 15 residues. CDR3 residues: CASSPGRTMNTEAFF. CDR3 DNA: TGCGCCAGCAGCCCCGGACGGACAATGAACACTGAAGCTTTCTTT. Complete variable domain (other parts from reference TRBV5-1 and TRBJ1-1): KAGVTQTPRYLIKTRGQQVTLSCSPISGHRSVSWYQQTPGQGLQFLFEYFSETQRNKGNFPGRFSGRQFSNSRSEMNVSTLELGDSALYLCASSPGRTMNTEAFFGQGTRLTVV.

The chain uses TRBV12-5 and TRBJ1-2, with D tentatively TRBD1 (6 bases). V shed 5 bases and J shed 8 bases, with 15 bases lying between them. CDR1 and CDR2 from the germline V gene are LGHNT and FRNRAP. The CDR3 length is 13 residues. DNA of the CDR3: TGTGCTAGTGGTACAGGGTCGGGGCGCGGCTACACCTTC. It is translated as CASGTGSGRGYTF.

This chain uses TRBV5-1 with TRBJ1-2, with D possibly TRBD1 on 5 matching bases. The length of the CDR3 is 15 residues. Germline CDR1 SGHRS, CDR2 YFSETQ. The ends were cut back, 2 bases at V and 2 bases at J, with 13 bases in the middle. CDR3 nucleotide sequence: TGCGCCAGCAGCTTTACAGGCAGCCTCAACTATGGCTACACCTTC. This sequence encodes CASSFTGSLNYGYTF. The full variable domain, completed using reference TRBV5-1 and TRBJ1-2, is KAGVTQTPRYLIKTRGQQVTLSCSPISGHRSVSWYQQTPGQGLQFLFEYFSETQRNKGNFPGRFSGRQFSNSRSEMNVSTLELGDSALYLCASSFTGSLNYGYTFGSGTRLTVV.

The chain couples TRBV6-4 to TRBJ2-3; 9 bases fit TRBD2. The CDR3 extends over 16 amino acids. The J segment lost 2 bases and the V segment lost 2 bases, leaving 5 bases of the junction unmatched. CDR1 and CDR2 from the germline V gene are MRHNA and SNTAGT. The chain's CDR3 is CASSDGAGGNTDTQYF. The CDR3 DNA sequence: TGTGCCAGCAGTGACGGAGCGGGGGGAAACACAGATACGCAGTATTTT.

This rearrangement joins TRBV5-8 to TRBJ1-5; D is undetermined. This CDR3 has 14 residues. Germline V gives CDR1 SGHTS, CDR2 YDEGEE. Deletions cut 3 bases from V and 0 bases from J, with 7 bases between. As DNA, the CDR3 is TGTGCCAGCAGCTCTCAGGATAGCAATCAGCCCCAGCATTTT. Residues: CASSSQDSNQPQHF.

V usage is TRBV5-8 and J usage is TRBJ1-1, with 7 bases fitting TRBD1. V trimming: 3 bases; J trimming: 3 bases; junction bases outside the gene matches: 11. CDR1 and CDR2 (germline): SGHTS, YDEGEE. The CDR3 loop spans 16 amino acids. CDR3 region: CASSWRTGTIHTEAFF. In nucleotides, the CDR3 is TGTGCCAGCAGCTGGAGGACAGGAACAATCCACACTGAAGCTTTCTTT.

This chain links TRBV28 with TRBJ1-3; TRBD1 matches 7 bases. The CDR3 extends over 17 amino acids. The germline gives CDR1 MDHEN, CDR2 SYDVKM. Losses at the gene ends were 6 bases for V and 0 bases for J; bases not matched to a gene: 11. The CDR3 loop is CASSLHAGTASGNTIYF. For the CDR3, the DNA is TGTGCCAGCAGCCTCCACGCCGGGACAGCCTCTGGAAACACCATATATTTT. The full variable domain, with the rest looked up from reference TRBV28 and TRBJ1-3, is DVKVTQSSRYLVKRTGEKVFLECVQDMDHENMFWYRQDPGLGLRLIYFSYDVKMKEKGDIPEGYSVSREKKERFSLILESASTNQTSMYLCASSLHAGTASGNTIYFGEGSWLTVV.

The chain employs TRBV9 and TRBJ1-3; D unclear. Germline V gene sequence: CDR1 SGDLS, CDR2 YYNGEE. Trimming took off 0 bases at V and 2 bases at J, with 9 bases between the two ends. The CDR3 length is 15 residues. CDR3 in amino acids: CASSVVSGAGNTIYF. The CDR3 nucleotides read TGTGCCAGCAGCGTAGTAAGCGGGGCTGGAAACACCATATATTTT. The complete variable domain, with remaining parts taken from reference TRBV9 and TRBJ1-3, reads DSGVTQTPKHLITATGQRVTLRCSPRSGDLSVYWYQQSLDQGLQFLIQYYNGEERAKGNILERFSAQQFPDLHSELNLSSLELGDSALYFCASSVVSGAGNTIYFGEGSWLTVV.

As DNA, the CDR3 is TGTGCCAGCAGTCCCTTGGCGGTCTACGAGCAGTACGTC. Amino acid sequence: CASSPLAVYEQYV. J is TRBJ2-7 and V is TRBV2; no firm D call. The V gene's germline CDR1 is SNHLY and CDR2 FYNNEI. This CDR3 has 13 residues. V was pared by 5 bases and J by 3 bases, with 11 bases between.

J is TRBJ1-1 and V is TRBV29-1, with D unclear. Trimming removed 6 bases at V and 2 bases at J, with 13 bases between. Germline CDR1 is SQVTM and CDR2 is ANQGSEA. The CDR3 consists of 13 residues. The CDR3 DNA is TGCAGCGTCCGGAAGACAATCAACACTGAAGCTTTCTTT. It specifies CSVRKTINTEAFF.